This passage covers 18 T cell receptor beta chains from one sample sequenced in a study of shared clonotypes between healthy human individuals. Assay: immunoSEQ multiplex PCR; the TCRdb copy retains only in-frame clones and omits some. The sample holds more than 450,000 clones, 75% to 85% seen once. The sequencing sample was made of PBMCs. These receptor sequences come from a middle-aged woman in good health. Some clones in this sample may be carry-over from other donors' samples.

The rearrangement joins TRBV28 to TRBJ2-5; possible D gene TRBD1, 5 bases. Germline V CDR1 and CDR2: MDHEN, SYDVKM. V lost 5 bases to trimming and J lost 4 bases, with 11 bases between them. The CDR3 loop spans 13 amino acids. The CDR3 sequence: CASSRGRVETQYF. The CDR3 DNA sequence: TGTGCCAGCAGTAGGGGCAGGGTAGAGACCCAGTACTTC. The full variable domain, its missing parts supplied by reference TRBV28 and TRBJ2-5, is DVKVTQSSRYLVKRTGEKVFLECVQDMDHENMFWYRQDPGLGLRLIYFSYDVKMKEKGDIPEGYSVSREKKERFSLILESASTNQTSMYLCASSRGRVETQYFGPGTRLLVL.

V gene TRBV15 combines with J gene TRBJ1-2; D is unclear. V lost 4 bases to trimming and J lost 4 bases, with 13 bases between them. The germline CDR1 and CDR2 sequences are LNHNV and YYDKDF (reference sequence). This CDR3 spans 14 amino acids. CDR3 amino acids: CATSIGGQTYGYTF. CDR3 DNA sequence: TGTGCCACCAGCATCGGAGGGCAAACCTATGGCTACACCTTC.

The rearrangement links TRBV5-4 to TRBJ2-1; D is unclear. V lost 0 bases to trimming and J lost 10 bases, with 11 bases between them. CDR3 size: 13 residues. Germline V CDR1 and CDR2: SGHNT, YYREEE (reference sequence). The CDR3 bases are TGTGCCAGCAGCTTGGATGGCCCCGGAGAGCAGTTCTTC. Protein: CASSLDGPGEQFF.

The CDR3 sequence: CASSSRNYGYTF. The CDR3 DNA sequence: TGCGCCAGCAGTTCCAGAAACTATGGCTACACCTTC. The V gene is TRBV10-2, the J gene TRBJ1-2; D not resolved. Germline V gives CDR1 WSHSY, CDR2 SAAADI. This CDR3 comprises 12 residues. The V end was cut by 5 bases, the J end by 2 bases, with 6 bases between.

The V gene is TRBV29-1, the J gene TRBJ2-3; D is perhaps TRBD1 (5 bases). Germline V lookup: CDR1 SQVTM, CDR2 ANQGSEA. V was shortened by 4 bases and J by 2 bases, with 13 bases between the two germline ends. The CDR3 sequence is 14 residues long. The CDR3 bases are TGCAGCGTTGTACCACAGGATCCCACAGATACGCAGTATTTT. Translating gives CSVVPQDPTDTQYF.

The table lists this clone with a few counts. This chain links TRBV5-1 with TRBJ1-2, with D unresolved. The CDR3 covers 15 residues. V lost 4 bases and J lost 1, with 14 bases in between. The germline CDR1 and CDR2 sequences are SGHRS and YFSETQ. CDR3 residues: CASSLSAANNYGYTF. CDR3 bases: TGCGCCAGCAGCCTATCCGCCGCCAATAACTATGGCTACACCTTC.

The chain couples TRBV6-4 to TRBJ2-1; the D gene is possibly TRBD2 (5 bases). This CDR3 spans 16 amino acids. Germline CDR1 reads MRHNA; CDR2 reads SNTAGT. Trimming took 6 bases from V and 4 from J, leaving 19 bases between them. The DNA for the CDR3 is TGTGCCAGCAGCGACGCAGCGGCCGCACCGTACAATGAGCAGTTCTTC. Translating it yields CASSDAAAAPYNEQFF.

This clone has a handful of counts. The same CDR3 is also encoded by other DNA sequences in this sample. This chain uses TRBV2 with TRBJ2-5; perhaps TRBD2 as D (6 bases). V dropped 6 bases and J dropped 5 bases, with 10 bases sitting between them. CDR1 is SNHLY and CDR2 is FYNNEI in the germline V gene. This CDR3 contains 12 residues. The CDR3 coding sequence is TGTGCCAGCAGCCCGGGGAGGGAGACCCAGTACTTC. Translation gives CASSPGRETQYF.

This sequence joins TRBV7-9 and TRBJ2-3, with 7 bases that match TRBD2. The germline V gene has CDR1 SEHNR and CDR2 FQNEAQ (reference sequence). The V gene end was trimmed by 1 base and the J gene end by 4 bases; junction bases not matched to a gene: 11. The CDR3 sequence is 17 residues long. CDR3 nucleotides: TGTGCCAGCAGCTTAGTTTCTAGCGGAGAGGGATCAGATACGCAGTATTTT. Its translation: CASSLVSSGEGSDTQYF.

The chain uses TRBV13 and TRBJ2-7, with D possibly being TRBD2 (6 bases). CDR1 and CDR2 from the germline V gene are PRHDT and FYEKMQ (reference sequence). This CDR3 has 14 amino acids. V was trimmed by 3 bases and J by 1 base, leaving 10 bases between them. CDR3 sequence (DNA): TGTGCCAGCAGCTTTTACGGGAGATCCTACGAGCAGTACTTC. Protein: CASSFYGRSYEQYF.

This rearrangement joins TRBV5-1 to TRBJ2-3, with 7 bases aligning to TRBD2. This CDR3 spans 13 amino acids. J lost 15 bases, V lost 4 bases, and 14 bases had no gene match. In germline, CDR1 is SGHRS, CDR2 YFSETQ. CDR3 protein: CASSTDWRESLYF. The CDR3 coding sequence is TGCGCCAGCAGCACGGACTGGCGGGAGAGTCTTTATTTT.

The sample holds a few counts of this clone. The chain uses TRBV7-8 and TRBJ2-1; possibly TRBD1 for D (5 bases). CDR3 length: 15 amino acids. V gave up 6 bases and J gave up 3 bases, with 15 bases separating them. Germline V gene lookup returns CDR1 SGHVS and CDR2 FQNEAQ. CDR3 bases: TGTGCCAGCAGGTTAACAGAAGGGGACTACAATGAGCAGTTCTTC. The encoded protein is CASRLTEGDYNEQFF.

The chain uses TRBV2 and TRBJ2-7, with TRBD2 identical over 12 bases. The ends lost 6 bases at V and 7 bases at J; junction bases unmatched: 10. CDR3 length: 15 residues. From germline, CDR1 is SNHLY and CDR2 FYNNEI. The CDR3 loop is CASRRRLAGVEEQYF. The CDR3 DNA reads as TGTGCCAGCAGACGCCGACTAGCGGGAGTCGAAGAGCAGTACTTC.

The CDR3 nucleotides are TGTGCCAGCAGTCCCGCTCTAGCGTATAACAATGAGCAGTTCTTC. Residues: CASSPALAYNNEQFF. This chain joins TRBV27 and TRBJ2-1; D possibly corresponds to TRBD2 (6 bases). CDR3 length: 15 residues. V was shortened by 5 bases and J by 5 bases, with 16 bases between the two germline ends. The germline V gene encodes CDR1 MNHEY and CDR2 SMNVEV (reference sequence).

This chain uses TRBV5-8 with TRBJ2-3; possible D gene TRBD1, 6 bases. CDR1 is SGHTS and CDR2 is YDEGEE in the germline V gene. V was shortened by 6 bases and J by 4 bases, with 21 bases between the two germline ends. The CDR3 consists of 16 residues. The CDR3 sequence is CASTPGQLGSADTQYF. The CDR3 nucleotides are TGTGCCAGCACCCCAGGACAGCTCGGAAGTGCAGATACGCAGTATTTT.

This clone has a handful of counts. The chain recombines TRBV18 with TRBJ2-5; 9 bases agree with TRBD1. The end of the DNA fits TRBJ2-7 better, so the J call may be wrong. This CDR3 region has 15 residues. Germline CDR1 is KGHSH and CDR2 is LQKENI. The CDR3 DNA follows: TGTGCCAGCTCACCCCTCGGACAGGGGATCTACGAGCAGTACTTC. This encodes CASSPLGQGIYEQYF.

The sample holds many counts of this clone. The chain links TRBV10-3 to TRBJ2-1; D might be TRBD1 or TRBD2, each matching 5 bases. There are 12 residues in the CDR3. The ends were cut back, 6 bases at V and 4 bases at J, with 7 bases in the middle. Germline V gene sequence: CDR1 ENHRY, CDR2 SYGVKD. The CDR3 nucleotides are TGTGCCATCAGGGGGGATTACAATGAGCAGTTCTTC. It codes for CAIRGDYNEQFF.

This chain joins TRBV10-2 and TRBJ1-2; a possible D gene is TRBD1 (5 bases). Trimming shortened V by 0 bases and J by 2 bases, and 13 bases separated the two germline ends. The germline V gene has CDR1 WSHSY and CDR2 SAAADI. The CDR3 has 16 amino acids. The CDR3 reads CASSESWQGGNYGYTF. The CDR3 region has the DNA TGCGCCAGCAGTGAGTCTTGGCAGGGAGGAAACTATGGCTACACCTTC.